This T cell receptor (beta chain) was identified in a study of CD8 T cells in ankylosing spondylitis (dated by TCRdb to about 2017). Background for the entire study: The study profiled T cell receptor beta repertoires in healthy donors and ankylosing spondylitis patients to find disease-linked TCR variants. The whole study cohort included 90 to 120 healthy donors and about two dozen ankylosing spondylitis patients. Peripheral blood samples were taken, and synovial fluid was additionally collected from ankylosing spondylitis patients. Results the study describes overall, beyond this receptor: The disease-linked clones showed a CD8+ phenotype and occurred at relatively low frequencies in peripheral blood. Some motif variants had previously been reported in the synovial fluid and blood of reactive arthritis patients, which suggests shared mechanisms of disease initiation. According to the report, matched synovial fluid samples from ankylosing spondylitis patients were significantly enriched for the disease-linked clones. Blood from ankylosing spondylitis patients appeared to be characterized by a TCR beta motif made up of about 8 highly homologous amino acid variants.

The sequencer was an Illumina HiSeq 2500. Quantitative 5'-RACE with molecular barcodes was the method used to prepare the TCR beta libraries. The authors' analysis ran thus. A new computational method based on a probabilistic model of VDJ rearrangement was used to identify disease-linked TCR variants. In-frame beta chains were kept once TCRdb had trimmed the public reads at Q25 with fastp and called clones with MiXCR. Rows with a matching CDR3 protein are joined into one entry that keeps the most common DNA and genes. TCRdb's processing, not the authors', yielded these V and J calls. The sample records fewer than 150,000 distinct CDR3 sequences, approximately 7.4% of which are singletons. Around an eighth of the sample is in the top ten clones. This clonotype was detected a few times. Its antigen target is currently unknown. Base qualities are not at hand, and no much larger clone is one base apart.

Reading the germline V gene gives CDR1 MDHEN and CDR2 SYDVKM. The cysteine opens and the phenylalanine closes a CDR3 of 13 amino acids. Kept here is only the CDR3 DNA, which spans 39 bases and is read in frame from base 1. V loses 7 bases, J loses 4 bases, and the germline ends lie 13 bases apart. Sequencing used blood, either unsorted or a sorted T cell fraction (not recorded which). The clonotype originates from a female donor with ankylosing spondylitis or in good health (not recorded which). This sequence uses TRBV28 and TRBJ2-5; a tentative D match to TRBD2 spans 7 bases. The CDR3 in this case is CASTIGGVETQYF. DNA sequence: TGTGCCAGCACCATAGGGGGGGTAGAGACCCAGTACTTC.